The 14 T cell receptor beta chains in this list originate from one sample, sequenced in a study of human T cells and chemical hapten exposure. TCRdb reanalysed the RACE reads using MiXCR and keeps one entry per CDR3 protein. Of about 120,000 distinct CDR3 sequences detected, around an eighth appear once; the ten largest clones hold 1.1% to 1.5%. The time point here: patch test 1, 2 weeks after DPC sensitization. Stated treatment: therapeutic diphenylcyclopropenone sensitization with weekly scalp DPC. The material was whole blood, obtained in connection with sensitization to the hapten diphenylcyclopropenone (DPC). Source of these receptors: a woman in her 50s with alopecia areata. Some clones in this sample may be carry-over from other donors' samples.

This chain joins TRBV15 and TRBJ2-7; TRBD1 agrees at 7 bases. Germline-derived CDR1 and CDR2 are LNHNV and YYDKDF (reference sequence). With 2 bases clipped from V and 6 bases from J, the junction kept 7 bases outside the gene matches. The CDR3 sequence is 14 residues long. The DNA for the CDR3 is TGTGCCACCAGCAGACTTGACAGGGTCTCCGAGCAGTACTTC. Its protein product is CATSRLDRVSEQYF.

This clonotype was observed a handful of times. The rearrangement links TRBV12-3 or TRBV12-4 to TRBJ2-3; maybe TRBD2 (6 bases). V was trimmed by 5 bases and J by 4 bases, leaving 10 bases between them. The CDR3 sequence is 13 residues long. CDR3 in amino acids: CASSRGSSDTQYF. The CDR3, as DNA: TGTGCCAGCAGTCGGGGGTCTTCAGATACGCAGTATTTT.

This clonotype was observed at least ten times. The chain links TRBV11-2 to TRBJ1-2; D not resolved. This CDR3 is 10 amino acids long. Germline V gives CDR1 SGHAT, CDR2 FQNNGV. V was cut by 10 bases and J by 13 bases, with 16 bases left in between. The CDR3 DNA reads as TGTGCCACCGAAGTCAGAGGGCTCACCTTC. This encodes CATEVRGLTF.

This clonotype was detected many times. This chain connects TRBV11-3 to TRBJ2-1, with 13 nucleotides matching TRBD2. The junction had 9 bases not matched to a gene; V was cut back by 5 bases and J by 8 bases. The CDR3 has 16 residues. Germline V lookup: CDR1 SGHNT, CDR2 YENEEA. The CDR3 spells CASSHPLAGGPHEQFF. The CDR3 coding sequence is TGTGCCAGCAGCCACCCACTAGCGGGGGGGCCTCATGAGCAGTTCTTC.

This sequence joins TRBV7-2 and TRBJ2-3; D possibly corresponds to TRBD1 (5 bases). Germline CDR1 and CDR2: SGHTA and FQGNSA. The CDR3 covers 16 residues. Trimming pared 4 bases from V and 6 bases from J, leaving 20 bases between. The CDR3 protein is CASSYRGGLGLDTQYF. The CDR3 region has the DNA TGTGCCAGCAGCTATAGGGGTGGTCTAGGGCTGGATACGCAGTATTTT.

The table lists this clonotype with a few counts. J is TRBJ2-5 and V is TRBV11-2, with TRBD1 identical over 7 bases. The CDR3 contains 14 residues. Germline V CDR1 and CDR2: SGHAT, FQNNGV. With V trimmed by 2 bases and J by 4 bases, 4 bases remained unmatched. This CDR3 reads CASSLTGVRETQYF. CDR3 sequence (DNA): TGTGCCAGCAGCTTAACAGGGGTCCGAGAGACCCAGTACTTC.

The V call is TRBV27, the J call TRBJ1-5; 9 bases are a match to TRBD1. In germline, CDR1 is MNHEY, CDR2 SMNVEV (reference sequence). The CDR3 sequence is 14 residues long. The J segment lost 4 bases and the V segment lost 10 bases, leaving 8 bases of the junction unmatched. Written as DNA, the CDR3 is TGTGCCACCCAGGGCGGGACAGGGAATCAGCCCCAGCATTTT. The encoded protein is CATQGGTGNQPQHF.

For the CDR3, the DNA is TGTGCCAGCAGTTCCGGGACCCTCTACACCTTC. Its translation: CASSSGTLYTF. The gene calls are TRBV12-3 or TRBV12-4 and TRBJ1-2; the D gene is possibly TRBD1 (5 bases). This CDR3 comprises 11 residues. The V gene lost 4 bases and the J gene lost 10 bases, with 10 bases spanning the gap.

In its sample, this clonotype was seen many times. The chain carries TRBV28 and TRBJ2-5; D is unresolved. CDR3 length: 11 residues. V lost 2 bases, J lost 8 bases, and 6 bases lay in between. Germline CDR1 MDHEN, CDR2 SYDVKM. CDR3 sequence reads: CASSLGLTQYF. DNA of the CDR3: TGTGCCAGCAGTTTAGGGTTAACCCAGTACTTC.

This clonotype was seen more than once but under ten times. The V and J genes are TRBV29-1 and TRBJ2-2; D not resolved. The germline V gene has CDR1 SQVTM and CDR2 ANQGSEA. The germline V and J ends were trimmed by 4 bases and 2 bases, with 11 bases remaining between them. This CDR3 is built from 14 residues. CDR3 in amino acids: CSVVGGANTGELFF. In DNA form, the CDR3 reads TGCAGCGTTGTCGGCGGAGCAAACACCGGGGAGCTGTTTTTT.

The table lists this clonotype with many counts. V and J are TRBV2 and TRBJ1-5; D is unresolved. Germline V CDR1 and CDR2: SNHLY, FYNNEI. V was trimmed by 4 bases and J by 4 bases, leaving 11 bases between them. This CDR3 comprises 14 residues. The CDR3 nucleotides read TGTGCCAGCAGTGTATCAGGCCAAAATCAGCCCCAGCATTTT. Its protein product is CASSVSGQNQPQHF.

J is TRBJ2-7 and V is TRBV9, with 9 nucleotides matching TRBD1. The CDR3 contains 15 residues. Germline lookup yields CDR1 SGDLS and CDR2 YYNGEE. With V trimmed by 3 bases and J by 3 bases, 7 bases remained unmatched. CDR3 sequence: CASSAFDRGNYEQYF. Here the CDR3 DNA reads TGTGCCAGCAGCGCATTCGACAGGGGGAACTACGAGCAGTACTTC.

There are many counts of this clonotype. The chain couples TRBV20-1 to TRBJ2-7, with D uncertain. The V end was cut by 3 bases, the J end by 0 bases, with 9 bases between. The CDR3 extends over 13 amino acids. CDR1 DFQATT and CDR2 SNEGSKA come from the germline V gene (reference sequence). CDR3 region: CSARASPSYEQYF. CDR3 bases: TGCAGTGCTAGGGCTAGTCCCTCCTACGAGCAGTACTTC.

This clonotype was counted only a few times. J is TRBJ2-2 and V is TRBV27; D ambiguous. The CDR3 has 13 amino acids. V lost 3 bases and J 3 bases, leaving 5 bases between the germline ends. CDR1 and CDR2 (germline): MNHEY, SMNVEV (reference sequence). The DNA for the CDR3 is TGTGCCAGCAGTTTTTCCGACACCGGGGAGCTGTTTTTT. Its protein is CASSFSDTGELFF.